This T cell receptor beta chain was sequenced in a study of blood T cell repertoires in COVID-19. At the level of the study: Researchers got acute and convalescent COVID-19 samples from the United States, Italy and Spain.

TCRdb's table, derived via immunoSEQ multiplex PCR, lists solely in-frame clones and lacks some. The top ten clones hold over 9.5% of a sample with 300,000 or so clones, approximately 90% of them seen once. CDR1 is SQVTM and CDR2 is ANQGSEA in the germline V gene. This CDR3 spans 16 amino acids. V lost 8 bases and J lost 0, with 20 bases in between. Participants' own reports of clinical history determined their cohort assignment. Symptom resolution, clearance, or two negative PCRs marked the recovered donors of Cohort 3. The sequence was collected from a woman between 18 and 30 years old who had recovered from COVID-19. The sample taken for sequencing was PBMCs or T cells enriched from blood (not recorded which). This chain joins TRBV29-1 and TRBJ2-1; tentative D call: TRBD2 (6 bases). This chain's CDR3 is CSPTSLASSSYNEQFF. CDR3 coding DNA: TGCAGCCCGACGAGCCTAGCGTCTAGCTCCTACAATGAGCAGTTCTTC.